This TCR beta chain was retrieved from a study of blood T cell repertoires in COVID-19. Study-level background: In each case, the material was cDNA or gDNA derived from T cells, B-cell-depleted T cells, or PBMCs.

Germline-derived CDR1 and CDR2 are LGHDT and YNNKEL (reference sequence). The CDR3 has 14 residues. The V and J ends lost 0 bases and 7 bases respectively, with 7 bases between them. The table came from immunoSEQ multiplex PCR; TCRdb's copy has only in-frame clones and leaves some out. Of a few hundred thousand clones listed, 80% to 90% are singletons. Study members were between roughly 18 and 90 years old and lived in over 20 US regions. The source material was PBMCs or T cells enriched from blood (not recorded which). The chain has TRBV3-1 (or the pseudogene TRBV3-2) and TRBJ1-6; D is unclear. The sequence was collected from a man younger than 30 who had recovered from COVID-19. The CDR3 reads CASSQDQRNSPLHF. The CDR3, as DNA: TGTGCCAGCAGCCAAGATCAGAGGAATTCACCCCTCCACTTT.